Shown below are 13 T cell receptor beta chains from a single sample sequenced in a study of blood T cell repertoires in COVID-19. The data were produced by immunoSEQ multiplex PCR, yet TCRdb's version contains in-frame clones alone and is incomplete. The repertoire holds about 220,000 clones, with 70% to 90% as singletons. The material sequenced was PBMCs or T cells enriched from blood (not recorded which). These receptors originate from a woman aged 50 to 60 with acute COVID-19.

Of note for this clone: Different DNA sequences within this sample yield the same CDR3. This chain connects TRBV6-5 to TRBJ2-5; 11 bases agree with TRBD1. V lost 4 bases to trimming and J lost 5 bases; unmatched junction nucleotides: 3. This CDR3 has 14 amino acids. Germline V gene data show CDR1 as MNHEY and CDR2 as SVGAGI. CDR3: CASSSGQGGETQYF. The DNA of the CDR3 is TGTGCCAGCAGTTCGGGACAGGGGGGGGAGACCCAGTACTTC.

The CDR3 sequence: CASSFGQAQETQYF. CDR3 nucleotide sequence: TGCGCCAGCAGCTTCGGACAGGCTCAAGAGACCCAGTACTTC. J is TRBJ2-5 and V is TRBV5-1; TRBD1 matches at 7 bases. The length of the CDR3 is 14 residues. V was pared by 2 bases and J by 2 bases, with 3 bases of the junction left unmatched. Germline values: CDR1 SGHRS, CDR2 YFSETQ.

This clone appeared a few times. The same CDR3 is also encoded by other DNA sequences in this sample. CDR3 region: CATSREGGGYGYTF. The CDR3 nucleotides read TGTGCCACCAGCAGAGAGGGGGGTGGCTATGGCTACACCTTC. This chain links TRBV15 with TRBJ1-2, with D perhaps TRBD1 (5 bases). The germline V and J ends were trimmed by 0 bases and 4 bases, with 9 bases remaining between them. CDR1 is LNHNV and CDR2 is YYDKDF in the germline V gene (reference sequence). This CDR3 has 14 amino acids.

V and J are TRBV28 and TRBJ1-2, with D tentatively TRBD1 (6 bases). This CDR3 is built from 15 residues. The germline V and J ends were trimmed by 5 bases and 1 base, with 14 bases remaining between them. From germline, CDR1 is MDHEN and CDR2 SYDVKM. DNA of the CDR3: TGTGCCAGCAGTGCCCCGACAGGACTTAACTATGGCTACACCTTC. It yields the protein CASSAPTGLNYGYTF.

The gene calls are TRBV9 and TRBJ2-7, with D perhaps matching TRBD1 (5 bases). Germline V gene sequence: CDR1 SGDLS, CDR2 YYNGEE. This CDR3 has 14 amino acids. The V end was cut by 2 bases, the J end by 6 bases, with 15 bases between. The CDR3 nucleotides are TGTGCCAGCAGCGTGTCCAGGGAACGGAGCGAGCAGTACTTC. This codes for CASSVSRERSEQYF. Supplemented by reference TRBV9 and TRBJ2-7, the full variable domain reads DSGVTQTPKHLITATGQRVTLRCSPRSGDLSVYWYQQSLDQGLQFLIQYYNGEERAKGNILERFSAQQFPDLHSELNLSSLELGDSALYFCASSVSRERSEQYFGPGTRLTVT.

The chain recombines TRBV5-6 with TRBJ1-2; 8 bases match TRBD1. The CDR3 extends over 14 amino acids. V lost 5 bases and J lost 1; bases outside the gene matches: 4. Germline V gives CDR1 SGHDT, CDR2 YYEEEE. The CDR3 sequence: CASRPTGDNYGYTF. The CDR3 DNA reads as TGTGCCAGCAGACCGACAGGGGATAACTATGGCTACACCTTC. Based on the CDR3 plus reference TRBV5-6 and TRBJ1-2, the full variable domain is DAGVTQSPTHLIKTRGQQVTLRCSPKSGHDTVSWYQQALGQGPQFIFQYYEEEERQRGNFPDRFSGHQFPNYSSELNVNALLLGDSALYLCASRPTGDNYGYTFGSGTRLTVV.

The chain recombines TRBV7-9 with TRBJ2-5; D is undetermined. The CDR3 runs 14 residues. V lost 4 bases and J lost 1, with 10 bases in between. Per germline, CDR1 SEHNR and CDR2 FQNEAQ (reference sequence). CDR3 nucleotides: TGTGCCAGCAGCTCTACAGCCACCCAAGAGACCCAGTACTTC. Translated, it gives CASSSTATQETQYF. Looking up the rest from reference TRBV7-9 and TRBJ2-5 gives the full variable domain: DTGVSQNPRHKITKRGQNVTFRCDPISEHNRLYWYRQTLGQGPEFLTYFQNEAQLEKSRLLSDRFSAERPKGSFSTLEIQRTEQGDSAMYLCASSSTATQETQYFGPGTRLLVL.

V is TRBV3-1 (or the pseudogene TRBV3-2) and J is TRBJ2-3; 10 nucleotides align to TRBD2. The CDR3 length is 17 residues. Germline V gene sequence: CDR1 LGHDT, CDR2 YNNKEL (reference sequence). The junction had 5 bases not matched to a gene; V was cut back by 0 bases and J by 2 bases. CDR3 region: CASSQEKLAGATDTQYF. CDR3 nucleotides: TGTGCCAGCAGCCAAGAAAAGCTAGCGGGAGCCACAGATACGCAGTATTTT.

This chain joins TRBV7-3 and TRBJ2-3; TRBD2 is a possible D gene (5 bases). This CDR3 comprises 15 residues. CDR1 SGHTA and CDR2 FQGTGA come from the germline V gene. V was trimmed by 4 bases and J by 0 bases, leaving 11 bases between them. As DNA, the CDR3 is TGTGCCAGCAGCTCGGACTGGGGAAGCACAGATACGCAGTATTTT. Translation: CASSSDWGSTDTQYF.

This chain joins TRBV19 and TRBJ1-5; TRBD1 is a possible D gene (5 bases). Trimming removed 2 bases at V and 2 bases at J, with 13 bases between. Per germline, CDR1 LNHDA and CDR2 SQIVND (reference sequence). The CDR3 loop spans 16 amino acids. CDR3 DNA sequence: TGTGCCAGTAGTATACACCAGGGTTTTCGCAATCAGCCCCAGCATTTT. Its protein product is CASSIHQGFRNQPQHF.

This clone was seen only once. The J gene is TRBJ2-1, the V gene TRBV7-9; 14 bases are a match to TRBD2. CDR3 length: 17 amino acids. With V trimmed by 5 bases and J by 6 bases, 9 bases remained unmatched. The germline V gene encodes CDR1 SEHNR and CDR2 FQNEAQ (reference sequence). In DNA form, the CDR3 reads TGTGCCAGCAGCAGTACCCCCGGGACTAGCGGGAGCAATGAGCAGTTCTTC. This sequence encodes CASSSTPGTSGSNEQFF. The full variable domain, rest sourced from reference TRBV7-9 and TRBJ2-1, is DTGVSQNPRHKITKRGQNVTFRCDPISEHNRLYWYRQTLGQGPEFLTYFQNEAQLEKSRLLSDRFSAERPKGSFSTLEIQRTEQGDSAMYLCASSSTPGTSGSNEQFFGPGTRLTVL.

The sample holds one count of this clone. This rearrangement joins TRBV18 to TRBJ1-1; 9 nucleotides align to TRBD1. The CDR3 extends over 13 amino acids. V was clipped by 8 bases and J by 1 base; unmatched bases: 2. Germline assignment: CDR1 KGHSH and CDR2 LQKENI. CDR3 DNA sequence: TGTGCCAGCGACAGGGGGGGGAACACTGAAGCTTTCTTT. It yields the protein CASDRGGNTEAFF.

The chain recombines TRBV9 with TRBJ2-1; 7 positions agree with TRBD1. Germline V gives CDR1 SGDLS, CDR2 YYNGEE. This CDR3 contains 15 residues. V shed 1 base and J 0 bases; nucleotides not matched to a gene: 1. In nucleotides, the CDR3 is TGTGCCAGCAGCGTAAGGGACAGCTCCTACAATGAGCAGTTCTTC. This encodes CASSVRDSSYNEQFF.